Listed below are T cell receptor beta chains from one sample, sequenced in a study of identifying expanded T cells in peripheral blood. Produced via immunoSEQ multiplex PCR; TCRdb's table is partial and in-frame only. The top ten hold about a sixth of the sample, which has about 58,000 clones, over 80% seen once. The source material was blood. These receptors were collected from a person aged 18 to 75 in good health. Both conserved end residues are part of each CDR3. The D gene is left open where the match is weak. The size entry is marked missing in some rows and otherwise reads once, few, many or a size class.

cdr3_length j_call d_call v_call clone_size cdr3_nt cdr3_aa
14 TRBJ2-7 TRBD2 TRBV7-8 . TGTGCCAGCAGCTTAGTAGCGGGAGTGAACGAGCAGTACTTC CASSLVAGVNEQYF
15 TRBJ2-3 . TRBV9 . TGTGCCAGCAGCGTAGTGGGACGCAACACAGATACGCAGTATTTT CASSVVGRNTDTQYF
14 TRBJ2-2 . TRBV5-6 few TGTGCCAGCAGCTTGAAGACAGTGACCGGGGAGCTGTTTTTT CASSLKTVTGELFF
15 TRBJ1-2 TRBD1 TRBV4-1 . TGCGCCAGCAGCCATGGACAGGGGGCTTTCTATGGCTACACCTTC CASSHGQGAFYGYTF
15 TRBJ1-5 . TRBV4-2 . TGTGCCAGCAGCCAAGATAGCTTGATAGGTCAGCCCCAGCATTTT CASSQDSLIGQPQHF
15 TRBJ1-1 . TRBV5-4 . TGTGCCAGCAGCAGGAAAACAGGAGAGAACACTGAAGCTTTCTTT CASSRKTGENTEAFF
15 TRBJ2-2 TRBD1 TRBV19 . TGTGCCAGCAAGTCCACAGGACAGGGCACCGGGGAGCTGTTTTTT CASKSTGQGTGELFF
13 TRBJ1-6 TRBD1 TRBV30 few TGTGCCTCGGGGACAGGATTAAATTCACCCCTCCACTTT CASGTGLNSPLHF
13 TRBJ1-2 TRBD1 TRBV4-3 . TGCGCCAGCAGTCCACAGGGGAACTATGGCTACACCTTC CASSPQGNYGYTF
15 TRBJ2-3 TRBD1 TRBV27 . TGTGCCAGCAGGCCTGGGACAGGGGTGGTGGATACGCAGTATTTT CASRPGTGVVDTQYF
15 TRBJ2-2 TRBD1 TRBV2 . TGTGCCAGCATGAGGGCAGGGGGAAGCACCGGGGAGCTGTTTTTT CASMRAGGSTGELFF
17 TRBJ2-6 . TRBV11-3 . TGTGCCAGCAGCTTAGATCGCCAGGGGCCTGGGGCCAACGTCCTGACTTTC CASSLDRQGPGANVLTF
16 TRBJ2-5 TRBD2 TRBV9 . TGTGCCAGCAGCGAGAGGGCGGGAGGTGGGGAAGAGACCCAGTACTTC CASSERAGGGEETQYF
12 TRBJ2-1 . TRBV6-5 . TGTGCCAGCAGTCCGGGGTGGGGCGAGCAGTTCTTC CASSPGWGEQFF
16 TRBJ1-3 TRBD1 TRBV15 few TGTGCCACCAGCGCCGCACAGGGGGCTCTTGGAAACACCATATATTTT CATSAAQGALGNTIYF
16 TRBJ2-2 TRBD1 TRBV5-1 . TGCGCCAGCAGCTTGTCCGGGACAGGGCCGTCCGGGGAGCTGTTTTTT CASSLSGTGPSGELFF
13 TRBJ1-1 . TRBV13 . TGTGCCAGCAGCTCCACAGGGACCACTGAAGCTTTCTTT CASSSTGTTEAFF
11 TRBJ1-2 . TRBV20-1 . TGCAGTGCTACGACAGACTATGGCTACACCTTC CSATTDYGYTF
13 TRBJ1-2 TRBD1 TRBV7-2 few TGTGCCAGCAGCTCGACAGGGGGCTATGGCTACACCTTC CASSSTGGYGYTF
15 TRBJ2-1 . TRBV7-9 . TGTGCCAGCAGCTTAGTCAGTAGCTCCTACAATGAGCAGTTCTTC CASSLVSSSYNEQFF
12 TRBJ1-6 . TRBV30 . TGTGCCTGGAGTCACCAGAATTCACCCCTCCACTTT CAWSHQNSPLHF
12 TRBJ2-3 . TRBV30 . TGTGCCTGGAGCCCCGGCACAGATACGCAGTATTTT CAWSPGTDTQYF
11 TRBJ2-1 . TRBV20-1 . TGCATTTGGGACGGACACAATGAGCAGTTCTTC CIWDGHNEQFF
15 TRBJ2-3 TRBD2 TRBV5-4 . TGTGCCAGCGCACCCGGGACTAGCGGAACAGATACGCAGTATTTT CASAPGTSGTDTQYF
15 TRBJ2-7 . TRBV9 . TGTGCCAGCAGCGTAGGGCAGGGGCCCTCCTACGAGCAGTACTTC CASSVGQGPSYEQYF
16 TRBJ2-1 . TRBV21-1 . TGTGCCAGCAGCAAAGCTAAAACTAGCGGGGACAATGAGCAGTTCTTC CASSKAKTSGDNEQFF
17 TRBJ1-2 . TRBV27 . TGTGCCAGCAGTGGGCAGGGGAGACGGGGAACACCCTATGGCTACACCTTC CASSGQGRRGTPYGYTF
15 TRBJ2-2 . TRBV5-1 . TGCGCCAGCAGCCCGGACCCCTTCGGGGGCGGGGAGCTGTTTTTT CASSPDPFGGGELFF
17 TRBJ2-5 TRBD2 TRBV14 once TGTGCCAGCAGCCAAGAGAGACTAGCGGGAGCACAAGAGACCCAGTACTTC CASSQERLAGAQETQYF
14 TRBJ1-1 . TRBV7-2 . TGTGCCAGCAGCTTAAGGGAGGGGAGTACTGAAGCTTTCTTT CASSLREGSTEAFF